The rows below give T cell receptor beta chains drawn from one sample of a study of Ad26.COV2.S vaccination and SARS-CoV-2 variants. Generated by immunoSEQ multiplex PCR, the TCRdb table keeps only in-frame clones and is missing some. The data contain some 320,000 clones, 85% to 90% of them singletons. The material sequenced was peripheral blood, taken in a trial of Ad26.COV2.S vaccine versus placebo. The receptors here all came from a person aged 18-60 years who received the Ad26.COV2.S COVID-19 vaccine or a placebo. Both conserved end residues are part of each CDR3. D genes are given only for firm matches. A clone size is listed for some rows: how often the clone was seen (once, few, many), or a class if it is expanded.

size	D	V	J	DNA	CDR3
NA	NA	TRBV5-1	TRBJ1-1	TGCGCCAGCAGCCCGGGAGGGCAGCCGAACACTGAAGCTTTCTTT	CASSPGGQPNTEAFF
few	NA	TRBV7-6	TRBJ1-6	TGTGCCAGCAGCCGTACAACGGGCTCCCGAAGCTCCTATAATTCACCCCTCCACTTT	CASSRTTGSRSSYNSPLHF
NA	NA	TRBV18	TRBJ2-4	TGTGCCAGCTCACTATCAGGGAATCGGAACATTCAGTACTTC	CASSLSGNRNIQYF
NA	TRBD1	TRBV29-1	TRBJ1-3	TGCAGCGTTGGTCAGGGGGCGTCGGGAAACACCATATATTTT	CSVGQGASGNTIYF
NA	TRBD1	TRBV9	TRBJ2-3	TGTGCCAGCAGCTTAGGGGGCTGGGCAGATACGCAGTATTTT	CASSLGGWADTQYF
NA	TRBD1	TRBV30	TRBJ2-1	TGTGCCTGGAGATACGGACAGGGGGCCAATGAGCAGTTCTTC	CAWRYGQGANEQFF
NA	NA	TRBV5-4	TRBJ1-1	TGTGCCAGCAGCTTAGGGAACCCTCTGAACACTGAAGCTTTCTTT	CASSLGNPLNTEAFF
NA	TRBD1	TRBV9	TRBJ2-1	TGTGCCAGCAGCCCCACAGGGGACGTTTTGGATGAGCAGTTCTTC	CASSPTGDVLDEQFF
NA	TRBD2	TRBV5-6	TRBJ2-5	TGTGCCAGCAGCCATAGACTAGCGGGGGGGCCTTGGGAGACCCAGTACTTC	CASSHRLAGGPWETQYF
few	TRBD2	TRBV18	TRBJ2-1	TGTGCCAGCTCTCCACCGGGACTAGACTACAATGAGCAGTTCTTC	CASSPPGLDYNEQFF
NA	NA	TRBV2	TRBJ2-3	TGTGCCAGCAGGGCACAGGGAGATACGCAGTATTTT	CASRAQGDTQYF
NA	NA	TRBV9	TRBJ2-3	TGTGCCAGCAGCGTCCAGGGGGGGTCCACAGATACGCAGTATTTT	CASSVQGGSTDTQYF
NA	TRBD1	TRBV10-1	TRBJ2-2	TGCGCCAGCACCCCCGGGACAGGGTACAACGGGGAGCTGTTTTTT	CASTPGTGYNGELFF
NA	NA	TRBV18	TRBJ1-5	TGTGCCAGCTCACACACAGGAGATAGCAATCAGCCCCAGCATTTT	CASSHTGDSNQPQHF
NA	TRBD2	TRBV7-2	TRBJ2-2	TGTGCCAGCAGCAACCCCGGGACTAGCGGCACCGGGGAGCTGTTTTTT	CASSNPGTSGTGELFF
NA	NA	TRBV18	TRBJ1-5	TGTGCCAGCTCACCACGGGTCATTGATTACTATAGCAATCAGCCCCAGCATTTT	CASSPRVIDYYSNQPQHF
NA	TRBD1	TRBV14	TRBJ2-3	TGTGCCAGCAGCTACGGGACAGGGGTGTATTTT	CASSYGTGVYF
few	NA	TRBV5-1	TRBJ1-1	TGCGCCAGCAGCTTGGCTACAAACACTGAAGCTTTCTTT	CASSLATNTEAFF
NA	NA	TRBV10-1	TRBJ1-6	TGCGCCAGCAGTTGGGGTTATAATTCACCCCTCCACTTT	CASSWGYNSPLHF
NA	TRBD2	TRBV5-4	TRBJ2-5	TGTGCCAGCAGCTTGGCGGGGGGGGCACAAGTGGCCCAGTACTTC	CASSLAGGAQVAQYF
NA	TRBD1	TRBV6-2/TRBV6-3	TRBJ2-1	TGTGCCAGCAGTTACAGCAGGGGGCTGAATATCAATGAGCAGTTCTTC	CASSYSRGLNINEQFF
NA	TRBD1	TRBV27	TRBJ1-6	TGTGCCAGCCAAGGACAGGGGGCTTTAAATAATTCACCCCTCCACTTT	CASQGQGALNNSPLHF
NA	NA	TRBV13	TRBJ2-1	TGTGCCAGCAGCCCCCTCCAGGAAAGGACTGAGCAGTTCTTC	CASSPLQERTEQFF
NA	TRBD1	TRBV18	TRBJ1-2	TGTGCCAGCTCGTCCGGGACAGGGTTGAACTATGGCTACACCTTC	CASSSGTGLNYGYTF
NA	TRBD2	TRBV6-4	TRBJ2-1	TGTGCCAGCAGTAAAGAGCGGGGGGGCTACAATGAGCAGTTCTTC	CASSKERGGYNEQFF
once	TRBD1	TRBV6-2/TRBV6-3	TRBJ1-5	TGTGCCAGCAGTCCCAGGGACAGGAAAAATAGCAATCAGCCCCAGCATTTT	CASSPRDRKNSNQPQHF
NA	NA	TRBV5-6	TRBJ2-5	TGTGCCAGCAGCGTGGGTGGGGGAGTTGAGACCCAGTACTTC	CASSVGGGVETQYF
once	NA	TRBV9	TRBJ1-6	TGTGCCAGCAGCGTTCACCAGGATTCAAGTTCACCCCTCCACTTT	CASSVHQDSSSPLHF
NA	NA	TRBV6-4	TRBJ2-2	TGTGCCAGCACCCCCGAGGGGGGTTGGGGCGGGGAGCTGTTTTTT	CASTPEGGWGGELFF
NA	TRBD1	TRBV11-2	TRBJ2-5	TGTGCCAGTACCTGGACAGGGGAGAGGGAGACCCAGTACTTC	CASTWTGERETQYF
NA	NA	TRBV9	TRBJ1-1	TGTGCCAGCAGCGTAGGGGGAGGGAAGAACACTGAAGCTTTCTTT	CASSVGGGKNTEAFF
NA	TRBD1	TRBV11-2	TRBJ2-7	TGTGCCAGCAGCCAGGACAGGAACGAGCAGTACTTC	CASSQDRNEQYF
few	NA	TRBV3-1/TRBV3-2	TRBJ1-5	TGTGCCAGCAGCCTTTCCCGAAATCAGCCCCAGCATTTT	CASSLSRNQPQHF
NA	NA	TRBV30	TRBJ1-1	TGTGCCTGGAGTGTATTACGGGGAGGCGGCACTGAAGCTTTCTTT	CAWSVLRGGGTEAFF
once	TRBD1	TRBV30	TRBJ2-4	TGTGCCTGGAGTTTTTCCGGGACAGGGGTATATCAAGTGGCCAAAAACATTCAGTACTTC	CAWSFSGTGVYQVAKNIQYF
NA	TRBD2	TRBV18	TRBJ2-5	TGTGCCAGCTCCCCCGGGGTAGCGGGAGAAGAGACCCAGTACTTC	CASSPGVAGEETQYF
few	TRBD1	TRBV27	TRBJ1-3	TGTGCCAGCAGCCGGACAGGTCCTAACTCTGGAAACACCATATATTTT	CASSRTGPNSGNTIYF
NA	NA	TRBV30	TRBJ1-2	TGTGCCTGGGCAGGGGCACTTTCTAACTATGGCTACACCTTC	CAWAGALSNYGYTF
once	TRBD1	TRBV7-7	TRBJ2-7	TGTGCCAGCAGCTTAGTTGGGACAGGGTTCTCCTACGAGCAGTACTTC	CASSLVGTGFSYEQYF
NA	TRBD1	TRBV6-1	TRBJ1-3	TGTGCCAGCAGTGAAGCTTTAGGACAGGGGTACACCATATATTTT	CASSEALGQGYTIYF
NA	TRBD1	TRBV6-5	TRBJ1-1	TGTGCCAGCAGTTCAGGACAGGAGAACACTGAAGCTTTCTTT	CASSSGQENTEAFF
NA	NA	TRBV9	TRBJ1-1	TGTGCCAGCAGCCCGAGGGGGGTTTGGAACACTGAAGCTTTCTTT	CASSPRGVWNTEAFF
NA	NA	TRBV5-5	TRBJ2-3	TGTGCCAGCAGCCTAATCGGGCAGGACAGAACAGATACGCAGTATTTT	CASSLIGQDRTDTQYF
NA	NA	TRBV2	TRBJ2-7	TGTGCCAGCAGTGCCCTCATGAGCTCCTACGAGCAGTACTTC	CASSALMSSYEQYF
once	NA	TRBV27	TRBJ2-2	TGTGCCAGCAGTTTTCAAGGGGAAATATACACCGGGGAGCTGTTTTTT	CASSFQGEIYTGELFF
NA	TRBD2	TRBV5-1	TRBJ2-3	TGCGCCAGCAGCCGAAGCAGACTAGCGGATACAGATACGCAGTATTTT	CASSRSRLADTDTQYF
NA	TRBD1	TRBV19	TRBJ1-5	TGTGCCAGTAGTATATCCGCCGGGACAGGGGCTCAGCCCCAGCATTTT	CASSISAGTGAQPQHF
NA	TRBD1	TRBV6-2/TRBV6-3	TRBJ1-5	TGTGCCAGCAGTGGGGGCGGGACAGGATATCAGCCCCAGCATTTT	CASSGGGTGYQPQHF
NA	NA	TRBV10-3	TRBJ1-2	TGTGCCATCAGTGGGGGACTAGGACAGAGAAACTATGGCTACACCTTC	CAISGGLGQRNYGYTF
NA	NA	TRBV11-3	TRBJ1-5	TGTGCCAGCAGCTTACTGGGGAGGGGGTATTATAGCAATCAGCCCCAGCATTTT	CASSLLGRGYYSNQPQHF
NA	NA	TRBV18	TRBJ2-5	TGTGCCAGCGCCAGGGGAGAGACCCAGTACTTC	CASARGETQYF
NA	TRBD2	TRBV6-5	TRBJ2-5	TGTGCCAGCAGGGCGGCGGGGGGACAAGAGACCCAGTACTTC	CASRAAGGQETQYF
NA	TRBD1	TRBV13	TRBJ2-4	TGTGCCAGCAGCTTAGGGGAGGACAGGTTCAAGCTGGGGGTTCAGTACTTC	CASSLGEDRFKLGVQYF
NA	NA	TRBV27	TRBJ1-1	TGTGCCAGCAGTTCAAGACTTGACCCTGAAGCTTTCTTT	CASSSRLDPEAFF
NA	TRBD1	TRBV2	TRBJ1-1	TGTGCCAGCAGTGATGGGGGACAGGGTTTCACTGAAGCTTTCTTT	CASSDGGQGFTEAFF
NA	NA	TRBV9	TRBJ2-5	TGTGCCAGCAGCGCGTCAGGGAAGGAACGTGGGACCCAGTACTTC	CASSASGKERGTQYF
NA	TRBD1	TRBV19	TRBJ2-3	TGTGCCAGTAGTATTCGGGACAGGGTTGGAGCAGATACGCAGTATTTT	CASSIRDRVGADTQYF
NA	TRBD1	TRBV18	TRBJ1-2	TGTGCCAGCTCACCGGGACAGGAGAACTATGGCTACACCTTC	CASSPGQENYGYTF